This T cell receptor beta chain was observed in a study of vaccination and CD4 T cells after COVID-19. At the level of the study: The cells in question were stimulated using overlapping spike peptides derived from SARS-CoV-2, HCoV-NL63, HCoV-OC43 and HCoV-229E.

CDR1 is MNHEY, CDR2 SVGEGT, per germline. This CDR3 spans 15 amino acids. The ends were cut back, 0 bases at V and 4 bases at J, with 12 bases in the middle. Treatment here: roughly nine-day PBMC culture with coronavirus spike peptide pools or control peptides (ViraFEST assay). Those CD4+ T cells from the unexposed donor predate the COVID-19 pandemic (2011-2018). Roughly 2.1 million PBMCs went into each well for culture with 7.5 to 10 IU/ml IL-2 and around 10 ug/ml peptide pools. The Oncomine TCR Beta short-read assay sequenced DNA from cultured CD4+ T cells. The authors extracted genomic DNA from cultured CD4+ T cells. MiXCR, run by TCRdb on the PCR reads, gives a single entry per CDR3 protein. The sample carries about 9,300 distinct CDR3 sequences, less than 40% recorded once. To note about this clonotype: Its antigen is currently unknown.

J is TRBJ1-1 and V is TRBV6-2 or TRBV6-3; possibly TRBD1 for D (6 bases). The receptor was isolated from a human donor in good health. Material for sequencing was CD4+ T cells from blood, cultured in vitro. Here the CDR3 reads CASSYSGVQGTEAFF. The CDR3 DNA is TGTGCCAGCAGTTACTCGGGGGTACAGGGCACTGAAGCTTTCTTT.